Reported below is one T cell receptor beta chain. The study profiled TCR beta VDJ and CDR3 using genomic DNA as template. In TCRdb, the reads were re-called with MiXCR into one record per CDR3 protein. This table has around 200,000 distinct CDR3 sequences, around half appearing once. This entry comes from a study of CD8+CD57+ T cells in acquired aplastic anemia. Study-wide background: Sorted CD4+ and CD8+ cells yielded roughly 3.4 ug of DNA on average.

Looked up from germline, CDR1 is SQVTM and CDR2 is ANQGSEA. The CDR3 length is 11 residues. Trimming shortened V by 7 bases and J by 2 bases, and 8 bases separated the two germline ends. CD8+CD57+ cell expansion had been shown by flow cytometry in patients chosen for sequencing. When blood sampling took place, the patients had received no therapy. The gene calls are TRBV29-1 and TRBJ2-5, with a tentative D call TRBD2 (6 bases). Source material: sorted CD4+, CD8+, or CD8+CD57+ T cells (not recorded which) from PBMCs. The clonotype was recovered from a human donor with aplastic anemia. DNA of the CDR3: TGCAGCGGACTAGAGCAAGAGACCCAGTACTTC. This sequence encodes CSGLEQETQYF.